This T cell receptor beta chain is drawn from a study of blood T cell repertoires in COVID-19. V shed 4 bases and J 3 bases; nucleotides not matched to a gene: 3. The CDR3 spans 14 residues. Germline CDR1 and CDR2: KGHSH and LQKENI. Original analysis: Researchers report that nucleated cell counts were estimated from reference gene primer amplification. TCRdb's copy holds only in-frame clones and misses some; the assay was immunoSEQ multiplex PCR. That table supplies the V and J calls and clone size; D and trimming were determined from the DNA. Seen here are a few hundred thousand clones, 80% to 90% observed once, and the top ten hold roughly 10%.

The sample comprised peripheral blood. The rearrangement links TRBV18 to TRBJ1-5, with 7 bases that match TRBD1. The clonotype comes from a woman aged 70 to 79 with COVID-19, enrolled during active disease. CDR3 nucleotide sequence: TGTGCCAGCTCACTAGGACAGGCCAATCAGCCCCAGCATTTT. It specifies CASSLGQANQPQHF. Full variable domain (missing parts from reference TRBV18 and TRBJ1-5): NAGVMQNPRHLVRRRGQEARLRCSPMKGHSHVYWYRQLPEEGLKFMVYLQKENIIDESGMPKERFSAEFPKEGPSILRIQQVVRGDSAAYFCASSLGQANQPQHFGDGTRLSIL.